Listed below are T cell receptor beta chains from one sample, sequenced in a study of T-cell reconstitution after alpha-beta-depleted transplantation in children. From the PCR reads, TCRdb called clonotypes with MiXCR, one entry per CDR3 protein. The sample includes a few hundred thousand distinct CDR3 sequences, about 9.3% of them seen just once. Material: PBMCs from the stem cell graft donor, obtained from the stem cell graft. These TCRs come from a human donor who donated a stem cell graft to a child with acute lymphoblastic leukemia. Both conserved end residues are part of each CDR3. A D gene is named only where the DNA matches it firmly. Part of the rows lack a size; the others show once, few, many or a class for expanded clones.

d_call	v_call	j_call	cdr3_length	clone_size	cdr3_aa	cdr3_nt
TRBD2	TRBV20-1	TRBJ2-1	14	few	CSAVTSGRHNEQFF	TGCAGTGCCGTAACTAGCGGGAGGCACAATGAGCAGTTCTTC
.	TRBV19	TRBJ2-1	15	few	CASVARTGVHNEQFF	TGTGCCAGTGTTGCCCGGACTGGGGTTCACAATGAGCAGTTCTTC
TRBD1	TRBV5-6	TRBJ1-1	13	few	CASSEREGAEAFF	TGTGCCAGCAGCGAAAGGGAGGGGGCCGAAGCTTTCTTT
TRBD2	TRBV29-1	TRBJ2-7	13	few	CSVRGRLSYEQYF	TGCAGCGTTCGCGGGAGGCTCTCCTACGAGCAGTACTTC
.	TRBV7-2	TRBJ2-5	16	few	CASSFSAGSARETQYF	TGTGCCAGCAGCTTTTCTGCTGGGAGCGCCCGCGAGACCCAGTACTTC
TRBD1	TRBV4-1	TRBJ2-5	17	.	CASSQETGTGHQETQYF	TGCGCCAGCAGCCAAGAGACCGGGACAGGCCACCAAGAGACCCAGTACTTC
TRBD2	TRBV7-3	TRBJ2-1	16	few	CASSLRGPSGTDEQFF	TGTGCCAGCAGCTTAAGGGGCCCTAGCGGGACCGATGAGCAGTTCTTC
.	TRBV4-1	TRBJ2-5	13	few	CASSQVTGETQYF	TGCGCCAGCAGCCAAGTTACGGGAGAGACCCAGTACTTC
TRBD1	TRBV6-5	TRBJ1-2	16	.	CASSYSNLGGAGGYTF	TGTGCCAGCAGTTACTCGAATTTAGGGGGCGCGGGCGGCTACACCTTC
TRBD2	TRBV9	TRBJ2-2	20	few	CASSVDREIYGTSPTGELFF	TGTGCCAGCAGCGTAGATCGAGAGATTTATGGGACTAGCCCCACCGGGGAGCTGTTTTTT
TRBD2	TRBV24-1	TRBJ2-1	15	few	CATSDLAGVGNEQFF	TGTGCCACCAGTGATCTAGCGGGAGTAGGGAATGAGCAGTTCTTC
TRBD2	TRBV20-1	TRBJ2-1	20	.	CSALRPGLAGDRLTYNEQFF	TGCAGTGCCCTAAGACCGGGACTAGCGGGAGACCGCTTGACCTACAATGAGCAGTTCTTC
TRBD2	TRBV20-1	TRBJ2-1	14	.	CSARRASGINEQFF	TGCAGTGCTAGACGGGCTAGCGGGATCAATGAGCAGTTCTTC
.	TRBV10-3	TRBJ2-7	14	few	CAISDSGYSYEQYF	TGTGCCATCAGTGACTCTGGCTACTCCTACGAGCAGTACTTC
TRBD2	TRBV7-8	TRBJ2-1	18	.	CASRRHAIGLAAYNEQFF	TGTGCCAGCAGAAGGCATGCGATCGGGCTAGCGGCTTACAATGAGCAGTTCTTC
.	TRBV27	TRBJ2-7	15	.	CASRRSGTDSYEQYF	TGTGCCAGCAGGAGATCCGGGACTGATAGCTACGAGCAGTACTTC
TRBD2	TRBV28	TRBJ2-3	15	few	CASSRDSGTSDTQYF	TGTGCCAGCAGCCGCGATAGCGGGACGTCGGATACGCAGTATTTT
.	TRBV4-2	TRBJ1-4	16	.	CASSQDYGGLREQLFF	TGTGCCAGCAGCCAAGATTATGGAGGACTGCGGGAGCAACTGTTTTTT
TRBD2	TRBV4-1	TRBJ2-3	16	many	CASSRGLAGEGDTQYF	TGCGCCAGCAGCCGAGGACTAGCGGGAGAGGGAGATACGCAGTATTTT
.	TRBV7-8	TRBJ2-1	18	.	CASSLKISNFGLNNEQFF	TGTGCCAGCAGCTTAAAGATTAGTAATTTCGGTCTGAACAATGAGCAGTTCTTC
.	TRBV20-1	TRBJ1-2	12	many	CSAPDLFYGYTF	TGCAGTGCCCCAGATCTTTTCTATGGCTACACCTTC
TRBD2	TRBV20-1	TRBJ2-5	16	.	CSASPRLAGGQETQYF	TGCAGTGCTAGTCCCCGGCTAGCGGGGGGGCAAGAGACCCAGTACTTC
.	TRBV4-3	TRBJ2-5	13	.	CASSLDDQETQYF	TGCGCCAGCAGCCTCGACGACCAAGAGACCCAGTACTTC
.	TRBV7-2	TRBJ2-3	16	few	CASSLHGGTRTDTQYF	TGTGCCAGCAGCTTACACGGCGGGACGCGCACAGATACGCAGTATTTT
TRBD2	TRBV20-1	TRBJ2-1	16	.	CSARNPSGTSYNEQFF	TGCAGTGCTAGGAATCCTAGCGGGACCTCCTACAATGAGCAGTTCTTC
.	TRBV7-8	TRBJ2-6	16	many	CASSLLGTGGANVLTF	TGTGCCAGCAGCTTATTGGGGACCGGTGGGGCCAACGTCCTGACTTTC
.	TRBV9	TRBJ2-1	13	few	CASSVGGKNEQFF	TGTGCCAGCAGCGTAGGGGGGAAAAATGAGCAGTTCTTC
TRBD2	TRBV5-1	TRBJ2-2	15	many	CASSLTGGRTGELFF	TGCGCCAGCAGCTTGACTGGCGGGAGAACCGGGGAGCTGTTTTTT
.	TRBV7-6	TRBJ2-1	14	.	CASLPEVTGTNQFF	TGTGCCAGCCTGCCGGAGGTTACCGGGACAAATCAGTTCTTC
.	TRBV12-3/TRBV12-4	TRBJ1-1	14	.	CASTQRGANTEAFF	TGTGCCAGCACCCAGAGAGGGGCGAACACTGAAGCTTTCTTT
TRBD2	TRBV7-8	TRBJ2-5	14	many	CASSLAGGSETQYF	TGTGCCAGCAGCTTGGCGGGCGGGAGCGAGACCCAGTACTTC
TRBD2	TRBV20-1	TRBJ2-4	18	.	CSARDLSGSPLAKNSQYF	TGCAGTGCTAGAGATTTAAGCGGGAGCCCACTAGCCAAAAACAGTCAGTACTTC
.	TRBV7-2	TRBJ1-2	15	few	CASSFEITGQGGYTF	TGTGCCAGCAGCTTCGAAATTACAGGGCAGGGTGGCTACACCTTC
.	TRBV7-9	TRBJ2-1	13	.	CACSPRSIDEQFF	TGTGCCTGCAGCCCGCGGAGCATAGATGAGCAGTTCTTC
.	TRBV29-1	TRBJ2-3	15	.	CSVERQGLSTDTQYF	TGCAGCGTTGAGAGGCAGGGGCTTAGCACAGATACGCAGTATTTT
.	TRBV9	TRBJ2-2	12	few	CASRKEGGELFF	TGTGCCAGCAGGAAGGAGGGCGGGGAGCTGTTTTTT
.	TRBV2	TRBJ2-5	13	.	CASSLGPPETQYF	TGTGCCAGCAGTTTGGGACCCCCAGAGACCCAGTACTTC
.	TRBV7-9	TRBJ2-4	17	few	CASSSEGGRLTKNIQYF	TGTGCCAGCAGCTCAGAGGGGGGTCGCTTGACCAAAAACATTCAGTACTTC
.	TRBV7-9	TRBJ2-5	13	many	CASSSSGQETQYF	TGTGCCAGCAGCTCCTCGGGACAAGAGACCCAGTACTTC
.	TRBV3-1	TRBJ2-1	15	few	CASSQVASEYNEQFF	TGTGCCAGCAGCCAAGTGGCTAGCGAGTACAATGAGCAGTTCTTC
.	TRBV2	TRBJ2-2	14	.	CASTGALNTGELFF	TGTGCCAGCACTGGAGCGTTGAACACCGGGGAGCTGTTTTTT
TRBD2	TRBV7-2	TRBJ2-5	16	few	CASSPQGLAGRKTQYF	TGTGCCAGCAGCCCCCAAGGACTAGCGGGACGGAAGACCCAGTACTTC